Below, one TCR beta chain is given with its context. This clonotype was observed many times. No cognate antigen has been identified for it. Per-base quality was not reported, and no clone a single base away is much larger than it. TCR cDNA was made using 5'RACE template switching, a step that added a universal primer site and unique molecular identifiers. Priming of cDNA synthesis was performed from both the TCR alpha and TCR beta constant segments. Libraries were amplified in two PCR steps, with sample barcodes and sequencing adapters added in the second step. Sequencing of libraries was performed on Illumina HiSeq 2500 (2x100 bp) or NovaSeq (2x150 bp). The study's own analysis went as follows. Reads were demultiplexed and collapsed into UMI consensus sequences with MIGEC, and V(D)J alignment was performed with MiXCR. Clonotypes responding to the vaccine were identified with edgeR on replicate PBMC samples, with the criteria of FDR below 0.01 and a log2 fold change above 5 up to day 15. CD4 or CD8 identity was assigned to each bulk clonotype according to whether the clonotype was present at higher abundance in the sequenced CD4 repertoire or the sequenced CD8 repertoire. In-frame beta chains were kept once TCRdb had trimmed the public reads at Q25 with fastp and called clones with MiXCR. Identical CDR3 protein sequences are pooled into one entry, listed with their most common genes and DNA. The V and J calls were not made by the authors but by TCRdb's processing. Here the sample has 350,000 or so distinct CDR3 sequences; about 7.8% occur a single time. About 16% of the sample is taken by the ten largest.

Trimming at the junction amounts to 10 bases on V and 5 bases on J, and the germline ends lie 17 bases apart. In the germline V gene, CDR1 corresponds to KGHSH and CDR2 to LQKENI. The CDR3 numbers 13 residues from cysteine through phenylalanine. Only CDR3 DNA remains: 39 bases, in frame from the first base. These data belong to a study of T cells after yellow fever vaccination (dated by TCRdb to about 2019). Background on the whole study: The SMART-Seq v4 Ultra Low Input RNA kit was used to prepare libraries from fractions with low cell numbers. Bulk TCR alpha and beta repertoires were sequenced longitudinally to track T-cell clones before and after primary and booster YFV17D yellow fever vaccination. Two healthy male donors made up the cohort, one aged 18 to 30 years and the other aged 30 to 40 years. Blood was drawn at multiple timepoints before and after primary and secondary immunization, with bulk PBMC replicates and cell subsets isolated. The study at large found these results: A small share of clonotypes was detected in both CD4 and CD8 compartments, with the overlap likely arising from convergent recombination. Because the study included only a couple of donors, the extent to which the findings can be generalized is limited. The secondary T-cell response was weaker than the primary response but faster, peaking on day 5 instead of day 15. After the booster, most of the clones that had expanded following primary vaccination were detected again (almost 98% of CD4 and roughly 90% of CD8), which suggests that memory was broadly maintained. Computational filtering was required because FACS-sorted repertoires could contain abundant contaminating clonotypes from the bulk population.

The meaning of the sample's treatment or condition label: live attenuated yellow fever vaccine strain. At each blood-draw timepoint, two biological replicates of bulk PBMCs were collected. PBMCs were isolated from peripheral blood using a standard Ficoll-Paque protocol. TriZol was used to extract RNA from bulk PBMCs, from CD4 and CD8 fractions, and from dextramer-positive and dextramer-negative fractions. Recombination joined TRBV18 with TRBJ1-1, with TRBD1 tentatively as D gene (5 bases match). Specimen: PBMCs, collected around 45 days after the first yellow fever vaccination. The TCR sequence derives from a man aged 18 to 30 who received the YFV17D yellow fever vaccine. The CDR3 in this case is CATRVGENTEAFF. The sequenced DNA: TGTGCCACCCGCGTGGGGGAAAATACTGAAGCTTTCTTT.